One and the same sample provided the 21 T cell receptor beta chains below, sequenced in a study of blood T cell repertoires in COVID-19. The data were produced by immunoSEQ multiplex PCR, yet TCRdb's version contains in-frame clones alone and is incomplete. The data show 100,000 to 150,000 clones, 70% to 90% seen once. Material for sequencing was peripheral blood. The source of these receptors is an elderly woman with acute or convalescent COVID-19.

J is TRBJ1-5 and V is TRBV25-1; 9 bases are shared with TRBD1. Germline CDR1 MGHDK, CDR2 SYGVNS. Trimming cost V 5 bases and J 6 bases; bases outside gene matches: 5. CDR3 length equals 14 residues. The CDR3 sequence is CASSHRGRAQPQHF. The CDR3 nucleotides are TGTGCCAGCAGTCACAGGGGGCGCGCTCAGCCCCAGCATTTT.

J is TRBJ2-3 and V is TRBV4-2; a weak D match, TRBD1 (5 bases). This CDR3 is built from 17 residues. Between the trimmed V and J ends, which lost 4 bases and 6 bases, there was a span of 23 bases. Germline loops: CDR1 LGHNA, CDR2 YNFKEQ. CDR3 region: CASSPMGLLERVDTQYF. The CDR3 coding sequence is TGTGCCAGCAGCCCAATGGGGCTCCTAGAAAGGGTGGATACGCAGTATTTT.

CDR3: CASSYQGSRYGYTF. CDR3 nucleotide sequence: TGTGCCAGCAGTTACCAGGGATCCCGATATGGCTACACCTTC. The chain is built from TRBV6-2 or TRBV6-3 and TRBJ1-2; possible D gene TRBD1, 5 bases. Trimming shortened V by 2 bases and J by 5 bases, and 12 bases separated the two germline ends. CDR3 length: 14 amino acids. CDR1 and CDR2 from the germline V gene are MNHEY and SVGEGT.

The chain is built from TRBV10-3 and TRBJ2-1; the match to TRBD2 covers 13 bases. The CDR3 runs to 18 residues. The germline V gene encodes CDR1 ENHRY and CDR2 SYGVKD. V shed 0 bases and J 8 bases; nucleotides not matched to a gene: 10. The CDR3 sequence: CAISESSTSGGPFDEQFF. In DNA, the CDR3 is TGTGCCATCAGTGAGTCCTCGACTAGCGGGGGGCCCTTCGATGAGCAGTTCTTC.

The chain has TRBV5-1 and TRBJ1-4; the match to TRBD1 covers 7 bases. This CDR3 has 14 amino acids. The junction had 1 base not matched to a gene; V was cut back by 0 bases and J by 5 bases. Germline values: CDR1 SGHRS, CDR2 YFSETQ. The CDR3 nucleotides are TGCGCCAGCAGCTTGGTAGGGGGCAATGAAAAACTGTTTTTT. It translates to CASSLVGGNEKLFF.

This sequence joins TRBV5-1 and TRBJ2-7, with D perhaps matching TRBD1 (6 bases). This CDR3 contains 14 residues. Per the germline V gene, CDR1 is SGHRS and CDR2 is YFSETQ. Trimming shortened V by 0 bases and J by 2 bases, and 9 bases separated the two germline ends. The CDR3 here is CASSLGQVPYEQYF. The CDR3 DNA reads as TGCGCCAGCAGCTTGGGACAGGTCCCCTACGAGCAGTACTTC.

In DNA, the CDR3 is TGTGCCAGGAAGCAGGCCTACGAGCAGTACTTC. The encoded protein is CARKQAYEQYF. The rearrangement uses TRBV3-1 (or the pseudogene TRBV3-2) and TRBJ2-7; D unresolved. Germline V gene data show CDR1 as LGHDT and CDR2 as YNNKEL (reference sequence). V dropped 9 bases and J dropped 2 bases, with 8 bases sitting between them. CDR3 length: 11 amino acids.

This clone was found a few times. The CDR3: CASSLSLSGGLPEAFF. DNA of the CDR3: TGTGCCAGCAGTTTATCTTTAAGCGGGGGGTTGCCTGAAGCTTTCTTT. The genes are TRBV27 and TRBJ1-1, with D perhaps matching TRBD1 (5 bases). Germline V CDR1 and CDR2: MNHEY, SMNVEV (reference sequence). CDR3 length: 16 amino acids. Trimming shortened V by 0 bases and J by 6 bases, and 17 bases separated the two germline ends.

The CDR3 protein is CARRGNEKLFF. CDR3 nucleotides: TGTGCCAGGAGAGGTAATGAAAAACTGTTTTTT. The chain carries TRBV27 and TRBJ1-4; D ambiguous. This CDR3 contains 11 residues. CDR1 is MNHEY, CDR2 SMNVEV, per germline (reference sequence). The ends were cut back, 9 bases at V and 4 bases at J, with 6 bases in the middle.

V is TRBV21-1 and J is TRBJ1-6; the D call TRBD1 from the table was never checked on the DNA. TRBV21-1 is a documented pseudogene. The CDR3 sequence is 14 residues long. CDR3 region: CASSTGTGGSPLHF. In DNA, the CDR3 is TGTGCCAGCAGCACCGGGACAGGGGGTTCACCCCTCCACTTT.

The chain links TRBV29-1 to TRBJ2-7, with 8 bases lining up with TRBD1. V lost 2 bases and J lost 9; bases outside the gene matches: 9. This CDR3 region has 13 residues. The germline CDR1 and CDR2 sequences are SQVTM and ANQGSEA. The CDR3 sequence is CSVESGRGRGQYF. As DNA, the CDR3 is TGCAGCGTTGAATCGGGCAGGGGGCGCGGGCAGTACTTC.

The chain recombines TRBV5-1 with TRBJ1-1; D call uncertain. The CDR3 loop spans 13 amino acids. Trimming took 2 bases from V and 0 from J, leaving 5 bases between them. Germline CDR1 reads SGHRS; CDR2 reads YFSETQ. The CDR3 DNA reads TGCGCCAGCAGCTTTGGCTTGAACACTGAAGCTTTCTTT. This sequence encodes CASSFGLNTEAFF.

The rearrangement joins TRBV6-1 to TRBJ2-1; 12 positions agree with TRBD2. Germline CDR1 reads MNHNS; CDR2 reads SASEGT. The CDR3 covers 15 residues. V shed 3 bases and J 7 bases; nucleotides not matched to a gene: 4. As DNA, the CDR3 is TGTGCCAGCAGTGATCTAGCGGGAGGGTATAATGAGCAGTTCTTC. Translating gives CASSDLAGGYNEQFF.

The chain combines TRBV28 with TRBJ2-7, with 7 bases aligning to TRBD1. The junction had 10 bases not matched to a gene; V was cut back by 7 bases and J by 7 bases. This CDR3 spans 13 amino acids. Germline CDR1 and CDR2: MDHEN and SYDVKM. This CDR3 reads CASKTNRGQEQYF. The CDR3, as DNA: TGTGCCAGCAAAACCAACAGGGGACAGGAGCAGTACTTC.

The sample holds a few counts of this clone. This sequence joins TRBV12-3 or TRBV12-4 and TRBJ1-2; 7 bases agree with TRBD1. This CDR3 region has 13 residues. V gave up 4 bases and J gave up 8 bases; unmatched junction bases: 7. CDR3 bases: TGTGCCAGCAGTTCCGGTAACAGGGGAGGCTACACCTTC. Translation: CASSSGNRGGYTF.

This sequence joins TRBV19 and TRBJ2-3; TRBD2 matches at 9 bases. CDR3 length: 15 amino acids. V was clipped by 5 bases and J by 5 bases; unmatched bases: 8. Germline loops: CDR1 LNHDA, CDR2 SQIVND (reference sequence). The CDR3, as DNA: TGTGCCAGTAGTTCTGCGGGGGGGCGTAGAGATACGCAGTATTTT. It is translated as CASSSAGGRRDTQYF.

The genes are TRBV5-6 and TRBJ1-1; D unclear. Trimming pared 1 base from V and 0 bases from J, leaving 19 bases between. The CDR3 runs to 18 residues. From germline, CDR1 is SGHDT and CDR2 YYEEEE. This CDR3 reads CASSLRRGQRVLNTEAFF. The CDR3 nucleotides read TGTGCCAGCAGCTTGAGACGCGGGCAGCGGGTCTTGAACACTGAAGCTTTCTTT.

V is TRBV19 and J is TRBJ2-7; no definite D call. Germline CDR1 reads LNHDA; CDR2 reads SQIVND (reference sequence). CDR3 length: 14 amino acids. V lost 0 bases and J lost 2, with 8 bases in between. The CDR3 region has the DNA TGTGCCAGTAGTATAGACGGCGGAACCTACGAGCAGTACTTC. The encoded protein is CASSIDGGTYEQYF.

V gene TRBV9 combines with J gene TRBJ2-2; 8 bases match TRBD1. The J segment lost 1 base and the V segment lost 3 bases, leaving 2 bases of the junction unmatched. Per germline, CDR1 SGDLS and CDR2 YYNGEE. The CDR3 spans 15 residues. In DNA form, the CDR3 reads TGTGCCAGCAGCGCCAGGGGGCAGAACACCGGGGAGCTGTTTTTT. Amino acid sequence: CASSARGQNTGELFF.

This chain joins TRBV2 and TRBJ1-6; 9 bases map to TRBD1. The CDR3 has 15 residues. CDR1 is SNHLY, CDR2 FYNNEI, per germline. The V gene end was trimmed by 5 bases and the J gene end by 4 bases; junction bases not matched to a gene: 3. CDR3 in DNA: TGTGCCAGCAGTCTCGACAGGGGGTATAATTCACCCCTCCACTTT. It specifies CASSLDRGYNSPLHF.

This rearrangement joins TRBV5-1 to TRBJ2-3, with D possibly TRBD1 on 6 matching bases. Trimming removed 0 bases from V and 4 bases from J, with 12 bases in between. CDR3 length equals 15 residues. Germline V CDR1 and CDR2: SGHRS, YFSETQ. CDR3 nucleotides: TGCGCCAGCAGCTTGGCCCCGCAGGGGCCAGATACGCAGTATTTT. Its protein is CASSLAPQGPDTQYF.